A single sample gave rise to the 31 T cell receptor beta chains below, sequenced in a study of blood T cell repertoires in COVID-19. Data came from immunoSEQ multiplex PCR; TCRdb stores just in-frame clones and leaves some out. The profile shows roughly 100,000 clones, 80% of them singletons. The sequenced sample consisted of peripheral blood. All receptors derive from a woman aged 80 or older with active or convalescent COVID-19.

A word on this clone: Germline and junction disagree at one end, which may indicate a read error. The rearrangement joins TRBV7-7 to TRBJ2-7; TRBD2 matches 8 bases. CDR3 size: 13 residues. Germline assignment: CDR1 SSHAT and CDR2 FNYEAQ (reference sequence). The CDR3 nucleotides read TGTGCTAGCAGTCCGGGACTAGTCGGCGAGCAGTACTTC. As protein: CASSPGLVGEQYF.

V and J are TRBV5-8 and TRBJ2-3, with TRBD2 matching over 13 bases. The germline V gene encodes CDR1 SGHTS and CDR2 YDEGEE. The CDR3 is made up of 18 amino acids. Trimming cost V 4 bases and J 3 bases; bases outside gene matches: 11. In DNA, the CDR3 is TGTGCCAGCAGCGACGGACTAGCGGGAGAAGGAGTGACAGATACGCAGTATTTT. This codes for CASSDGLAGEGVTDTQYF.

V gene TRBV30 combines with J gene TRBJ1-6; D is undetermined. Trimming shortened V by 4 bases and J by 11 bases, and 12 bases separated the two germline ends. There are 12 residues in the CDR3. Germline CDR1 reads GTSNPN; CDR2 reads SVGIG (reference sequence). The CDR3 nucleotides are TGTGCCTGGACTTCACCCGGAGCACCCCTCCACTTT. Protein: CAWTSPGAPLHF.

V is TRBV9 and J is TRBJ2-7; possible D gene TRBD2, 6 bases. Germline lookup yields CDR1 SGDLS and CDR2 YYNGEE. The CDR3 is made up of 15 amino acids. V lost 0 bases and J 0 bases, leaving 10 bases between the germline ends. The CDR3 DNA reads TGTGCCAGCAGCGTAGGGGCGGGGAGCTCCTACGAGCAGTACTTC. Amino acids: CASSVGAGSSYEQYF.

The chain links TRBV9 to TRBJ2-3, with D possibly TRBD1 on 6 matching bases. Germline assignment: CDR1 SGDLS and CDR2 YYNGEE. Trimming shortened V by 3 bases and J by 6 bases, and 14 bases separated the two germline ends. This CDR3 region has 14 residues. In DNA form, the CDR3 reads TGTGCCAGCAGCGCCGAACTGGGGGCGGATACGCAGTATTTT. It translates to CASSAELGADTQYF.

The V call is TRBV5-8, the J call TRBJ2-5, with TRBD2 identical over 10 bases. V gave up 0 bases and J gave up 1 base; unmatched junction bases: 3. The CDR3 is made up of 16 amino acids. Germline-derived CDR1 and CDR2 are SGHTS and YDEGEE. The CDR3 loop is CASSLGSGGAQETQYF. The CDR3 DNA reads as TGTGCCAGCAGCTTGGGGAGCGGGGGGGCCCAAGAGACCCAGTACTTC.

In the case of this clone: The germline gene is not matched at one end of the junction; a read error may be the cause. The chain uses TRBV28 and TRBJ2-7; TRBD1 might be the D (6 bases). Per germline, CDR1 MDHEN and CDR2 SYDVKM. This CDR3 is built from 15 residues. The CDR3 sequence is CASSLLRTVPYVQYF. DNA for the CDR3: TGTGCCAGCAGTTTACTCCGGACAGTACCCTACGTGCAGTACTTC.

This sequence joins TRBV2 and TRBJ2-7, with 7 bases matching TRBD2. The CDR3 is made up of 13 amino acids. From germline, CDR1 is SNHLY and CDR2 FYNNEI. The J segment lost 7 bases and the V segment lost 4 bases, leaving 7 bases of the junction unmatched. CDR3 sequence: CASSVGPGGEQYF. The CDR3 DNA reads as TGTGCCAGCAGTGTAGGGCCGGGAGGAGAGCAGTACTTC.

This clone was seen only a few times. The rearrangement uses TRBV9 and TRBJ2-7, with 10 positions matching TRBD1. Trimming at V came to 3 bases and at J to 5 bases, leaving 8 bases not matched to a gene. The length of the CDR3 is 15 residues. CDR1 SGDLS and CDR2 YYNGEE come from the germline V gene. The CDR3 is CASSATGGFMDEQYF. Written as DNA, the CDR3 is TGTGCCAGCAGCGCGACAGGGGGCTTTATGGACGAGCAGTACTTC.

The gene calls are TRBV27 and TRBJ2-7; possibly TRBD2 for D (6 bases). This CDR3 has 14 residues. Germline CDR1 MNHEY, CDR2 SMNVEV (reference sequence). V dropped 2 bases and J dropped 3 bases, with 11 bases sitting between them. The CDR3 sequence is CASSLGQGGYEQYF. The DNA of the CDR3 is TGTGCCAGCAGTTTAGGGCAGGGAGGCTACGAGCAGTACTTC.

J is TRBJ2-7 and V is TRBV28; TRBD2 agrees at 8 bases. The CDR3 has 14 residues. Germline V gene data show CDR1 as MDHEN and CDR2 as SYDVKM. Losses at the gene ends were 3 bases for V and 6 bases for J; bases not matched to a gene: 7. The CDR3 is CASSLPREGVEQYF. The CDR3 DNA reads as TGTGCCAGCAGTTTGCCTCGGGAGGGGGTCGAGCAGTACTTC.

The genes are TRBV20-1 and TRBJ2-1; a possible D gene is TRBD1 (6 bases). The V and J ends lost 3 bases and 4 bases respectively, with 13 bases between them. Germline CDR1 reads DFQATT; CDR2 reads SNEGSKA (reference sequence). The CDR3 length is 14 residues. For the CDR3, the DNA is TGCAGTGCTAGTCTGGGGGCGATGTACAATGAGCAGTTCTTC. Translated, it gives CSASLGAMYNEQFF.

The chain links TRBV19 to TRBJ1-2; 7 positions agree with TRBD1. V lost 7 bases to trimming and J lost 0 bases; unmatched junction nucleotides: 11. The germline V gene encodes CDR1 LNHDA and CDR2 SQIVND (reference sequence). CDR3 length equals 16 residues. CDR3 DNA: TGTGCCAGTATTAAACGTGGGACAGCTTCTAACTATGGCTACACCTTC. It yields the protein CASIKRGTASNYGYTF.

The J gene is TRBJ1-1, the V gene TRBV12-3 or TRBV12-4; no firm D call. Trimming stripped 5 bases from V and 1 base from J, with 8 bases between. The CDR3 loop spans 13 amino acids. The CDR3 nucleotides are TGTGCCAGCAGTACCACATGGAACACTGAAGCTTTCTTT. Translating gives CASSTTWNTEAFF.

The chain joins TRBV24-1 to TRBJ2-5; 7 bases agree with TRBD2. Germline trimming cut 3 bases from V and 6 bases from J; bases unmatched to any gene: 12. Per the germline V gene, CDR1 is KGHDR and CDR2 is SFDVKD. CDR3 length: 16 residues. The CDR3 protein is CATSDASGSLKQTQYF. The CDR3 nucleotides read TGTGCCACCAGTGATGCTAGCGGAAGCCTGAAACAGACCCAGTACTTC.

This clone turned up a few times. The rearrangement links TRBV6-6 to TRBJ1-3; D is unresolved. The V end lost 5 bases, the J end lost 0 bases, and 17 bases lay between the germline ends. CDR1 MNHNY and CDR2 SVGAGI come from the germline V gene (reference sequence). This CDR3 has 17 residues. The CDR3 DNA reads TGTGCCAGCAGTCAGAACTACATCCTATTCTCTGGAAACACCATATATTTT. This encodes CASSQNYILFSGNTIYF.

This clone came up a few times. V usage is TRBV9 and J usage is TRBJ2-1; the match to TRBD2 covers 8 bases. J gave up 3 bases and V 4 bases, and 6 bases lay outside the gene matches. Germline CDR1 SGDLS, CDR2 YYNGEE. The CDR3 sequence is 15 residues long. CDR3 residues: CASSQEGTSYNEQFF. The CDR3 DNA sequence: TGTGCCAGCAGCCAAGAGGGGACTAGCTACAATGAGCAGTTCTTC. Based on the CDR3 plus reference TRBV9 and TRBJ2-1, the full variable domain is DSGVTQTPKHLITATGQRVTLRCSPRSGDLSVYWYQQSLDQGLQFLIQYYNGEERAKGNILERFSAQQFPDLHSELNLSSLELGDSALYFCASSQEGTSYNEQFFGPGTRLTVL.

The chain combines TRBV7-2 with TRBJ2-4; 8 bases are a match to TRBD2. Germline CDR1 is SGHTA and CDR2 is FQGNSA. The J segment lost 6 bases and the V segment lost 2 bases, leaving 3 bases of the junction unmatched. The CDR3 has 14 amino acids. The chain's CDR3 is CASSLLAGRNIQYF. The DNA for the CDR3 is TGTGCCAGCAGCTTACTAGCGGGCCGAAACATTCAGTACTTC.

V and J are TRBV9 and TRBJ2-2; 12 bases match TRBD2. From germline, CDR1 is SGDLS and CDR2 YYNGEE. CDR3 length: 18 residues. After removal of 0 bases from V and 3 bases from J, the junction contained 6 bases not matched to a gene. The CDR3 spells CASSVGLAGGPDTGELFF. In DNA form, the CDR3 reads TGTGCCAGCAGCGTAGGGCTAGCGGGAGGGCCGGACACCGGGGAGCTGTTTTTT.

The chain carries TRBV19 and TRBJ1-3; no firm D call. The V gene's germline CDR1 is LNHDA and CDR2 SQIVND (reference sequence). V was cut by 2 bases and J by 1 base, with 9 bases left in between. This CDR3 has 15 residues. CDR3 sequence reads: CASSISAESGNTIYF. The CDR3 DNA reads TGTGCCAGTAGTATATCTGCCGAGTCTGGAAACACCATATATTTT.

The rearrangement uses TRBV2 and TRBJ1-2; 7 bases fit TRBD1. The trim removed 5 bases at V and 6 bases at J, leaving 15 bases unmatched. The CDR3 is 16 residues long. In germline, CDR1 is SNHLY, CDR2 FYNNEI. The CDR3 sequence is CASSPGGSARVNGYTF. The DNA of the CDR3 is TGTGCCAGCAGTCCAGGGGGATCGGCCAGGGTTAATGGCTACACCTTC.

This chain links TRBV5-6 with TRBJ2-7; 11 bases are shared with TRBD2. The V gene's germline CDR1 is SGHDT and CDR2 YYEEEE. The V gene end was trimmed by 1 base and the J gene end by 0 bases; junction bases not matched to a gene: 6. This CDR3 comprises 17 residues. CDR3 residues: CASSLLAGGSSSYEQYF. The DNA of the CDR3 is TGTGCCAGCAGCTTGCTAGCGGGGGGCTCAAGCTCCTACGAGCAGTACTTC.

This clone was recorded only once. The CDR3, as DNA: TGTGCCACCGGGGGGGGGACTGTTCCGGGCGAGCAGTACTTC. Its protein is CATGGGTVPGEQYF. The rearrangement uses TRBV27 and TRBJ2-7, with 8 bases that match TRBD2. The V gene's germline CDR1 is MNHEY and CDR2 SMNVEV (reference sequence). The CDR3 sequence is 14 residues long. Trimming cost V 10 bases and J 6 bases; bases outside gene matches: 14.

This chain connects TRBV3-1 (or the pseudogene TRBV3-2) to TRBJ2-3; D remains unclear. Germline V lookup: CDR1 LGHDT, CDR2 YNNKEL (reference sequence). Trimming left V 6 bases short and J 2 bases short, with 6 bases between. The CDR3 length is 12 residues. CDR3 protein: CASRAFTDTQYF. Written as DNA, the CDR3 is TGTGCCAGCAGGGCTTTCACAGATACGCAGTATTTT.

The V and J genes are TRBV4-3 and TRBJ2-6; weak D call: TRBD1 (5 bases). This CDR3 is built from 14 residues. Trimming left V 1 base short and J 14 bases short, with 15 bases between. Germline CDR1 LGHNA, CDR2 YSLEER. CDR3: CASSQGFPGLILTF. CDR3 nucleotide sequence: TGCGCCAGCAGCCAAGGTTTTCCAGGGTTGATCCTGACTTTC.

The chain uses TRBV4-3 and TRBJ2-1; D is possibly TRBD2 (5 bases). CDR1 LGHNA and CDR2 YSLEER come from the germline V gene. Trimming took 1 base from V and 2 from J, leaving 15 bases between them. The CDR3 contains 17 residues. CDR3 in amino acids: CASSQVLGDSAYNEQFF. The CDR3 nucleotides read TGCGCCAGCAGCCAAGTGCTCGGAGATAGCGCCTACAATGAGCAGTTCTTC.

The V call is TRBV14, the J call TRBJ2-7; 9 positions agree with TRBD2. Germline V gene lookup returns CDR1 SGHDN and CDR2 FVKESK. The CDR3 spans 13 residues. Trimming took 6 bases from V and 1 from J; bases not matched to a gene: 1. The CDR3 spells CASRLAGSYEQYF. The DNA for the CDR3 is TGTGCCAGCAGGCTAGCGGGGTCCTACGAGCAGTACTTC.

The chain has TRBV5-6 and TRBJ1-2; 9 bases are shared with TRBD1. The CDR3 spans 14 residues. With 5 bases clipped from V and 8 bases from J, the junction kept 10 bases outside the gene matches. Germline-derived CDR1 and CDR2 are SGHDT and YYEEEE. CDR3 nucleotides: TGTGCCAGCAGACCCGGGACAGGGTCGTCCGGCTACACCTTC. Translating it yields CASRPGTGSSGYTF.

This clone was seen a single time. The CDR3 DNA sequence: TGTGCCAGTAGTAACGGGTACAATGAGCAGTTCTTC. It encodes CASSNGYNEQFF. The chain employs TRBV19 and TRBJ2-1; D is ambiguous. V lost 4 bases, J lost 4 bases, and 5 bases lay in between. Looked up from germline, CDR1 is LNHDA and CDR2 is SQIVND (reference sequence). CDR3 length equals 12 residues.

This clone was counted at least ten times. V gene TRBV28 combines with J gene TRBJ1-1, with D perhaps matching TRBD1 (6 bases). Germline V gene data show CDR1 as MDHEN and CDR2 as SYDVKM. This CDR3 spans 11 amino acids. The ends were cut back, 5 bases at V and 14 bases at J, with 15 bases in the middle. The CDR3 DNA sequence: TGTGCCAGCAGTCGCACAACAGGGCCCTTCTTT. This translates into CASSRTTGPFF. The full variable domain, its missing parts supplied by reference TRBV28 and TRBJ1-1, is DVKVTQSSRYLVKRTGEKVFLECVQDMDHENMFWYRQDPGLGLRLIYFSYDVKMKEKGDIPEGYSVSREKKERFSLILESASTNQTSMYLCASSRTTGPFFGQGTRLTVV.

The chain carries TRBV5-4 and TRBJ1-2; the D is unclear. V was shortened by 0 bases and J by 2 bases, with 11 bases between the two germline ends. The germline gives CDR1 SGHNT, CDR2 YYREEE (reference sequence). The CDR3 contains 15 residues. CDR3 amino acids: CASSLARQLNYGYTF. CDR3 nucleotide sequence: TGTGCCAGCAGCTTGGCACGGCAACTAAACTATGGCTACACCTTC.